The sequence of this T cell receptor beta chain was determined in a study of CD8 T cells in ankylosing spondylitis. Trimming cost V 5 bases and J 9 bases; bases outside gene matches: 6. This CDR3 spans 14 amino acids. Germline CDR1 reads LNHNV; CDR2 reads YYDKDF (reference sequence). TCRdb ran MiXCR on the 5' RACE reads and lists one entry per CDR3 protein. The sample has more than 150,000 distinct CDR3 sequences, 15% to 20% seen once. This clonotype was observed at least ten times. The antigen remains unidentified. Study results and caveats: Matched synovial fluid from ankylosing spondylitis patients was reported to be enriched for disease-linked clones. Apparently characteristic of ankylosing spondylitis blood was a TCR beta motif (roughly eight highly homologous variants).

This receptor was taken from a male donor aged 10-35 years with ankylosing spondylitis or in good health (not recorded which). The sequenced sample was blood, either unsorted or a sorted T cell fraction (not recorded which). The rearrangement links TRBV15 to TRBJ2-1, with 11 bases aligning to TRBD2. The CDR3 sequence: CATSSSGLAAEQFF. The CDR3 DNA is TGTGCCACCAGCTCCTCGGGACTAGCGGCTGAGCAGTTCTTC.